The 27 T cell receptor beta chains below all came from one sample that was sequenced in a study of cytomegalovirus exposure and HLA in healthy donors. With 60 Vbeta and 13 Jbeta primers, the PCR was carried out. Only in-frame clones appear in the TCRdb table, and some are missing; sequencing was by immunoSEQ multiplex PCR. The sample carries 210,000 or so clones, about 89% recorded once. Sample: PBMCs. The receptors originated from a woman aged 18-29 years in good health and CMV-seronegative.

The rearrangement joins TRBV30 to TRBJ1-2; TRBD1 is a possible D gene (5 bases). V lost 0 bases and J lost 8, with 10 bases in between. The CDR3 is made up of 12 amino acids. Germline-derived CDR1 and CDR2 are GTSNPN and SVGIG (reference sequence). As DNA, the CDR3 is TGTGCCTGGAGTGTACAGGTGGGAGGCTACACCTTC. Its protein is CAWSVQVGGYTF.

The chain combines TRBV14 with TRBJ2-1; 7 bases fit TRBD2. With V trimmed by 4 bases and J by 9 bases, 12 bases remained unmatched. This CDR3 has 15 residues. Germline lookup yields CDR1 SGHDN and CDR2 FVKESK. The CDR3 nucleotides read TGTGCCAGCAGCCCTCTTCGGGAGGAAGGTGGTGAGCAGTTCTTC. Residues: CASSPLREEGGEQFF. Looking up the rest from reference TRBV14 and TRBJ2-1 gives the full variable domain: EAGVTQFPSHSVIEKGQTVTLRCDPISGHDNLYWYRRVMGKEIKFLLHFVKESKQDESGMPNNRFLAERTGGTYSTLKVQPAELEDSGVYFCASSPLREEGGEQFFGPGTRLTVL.

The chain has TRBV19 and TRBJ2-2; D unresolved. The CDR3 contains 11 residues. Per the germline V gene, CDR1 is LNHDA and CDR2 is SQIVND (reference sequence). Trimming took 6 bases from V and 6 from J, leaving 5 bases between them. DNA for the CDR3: TGTGCCAGTAGATTCGCCGGGGAGCTGTTTTTT. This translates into CASRFAGELFF.

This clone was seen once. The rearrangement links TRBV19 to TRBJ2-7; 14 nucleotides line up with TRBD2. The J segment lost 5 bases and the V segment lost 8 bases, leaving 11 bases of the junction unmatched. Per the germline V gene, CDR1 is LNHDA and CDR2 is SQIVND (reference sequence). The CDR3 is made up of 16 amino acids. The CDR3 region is CASQRGTSGRIDEQYF. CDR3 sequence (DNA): TGTGCCAGTCAAAGGGGGACTAGCGGGAGAATCGACGAGCAGTACTTC.

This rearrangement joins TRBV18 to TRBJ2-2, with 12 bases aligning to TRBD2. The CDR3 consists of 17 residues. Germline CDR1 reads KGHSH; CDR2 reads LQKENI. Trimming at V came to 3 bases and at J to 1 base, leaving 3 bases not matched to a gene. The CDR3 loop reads CASSPTGLAGNTGELFF. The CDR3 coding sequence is TGTGCCAGCTCACCGACGGGACTAGCGGGGAACACCGGGGAGCTGTTTTTT.

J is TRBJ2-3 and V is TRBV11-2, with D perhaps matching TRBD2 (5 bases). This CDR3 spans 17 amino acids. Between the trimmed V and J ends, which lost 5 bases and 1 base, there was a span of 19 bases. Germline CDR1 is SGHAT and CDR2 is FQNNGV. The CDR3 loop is CASSNPKRNYRTDTQYF. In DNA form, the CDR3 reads TGTGCCAGCAGCAATCCCAAGCGGAACTACCGCACAGATACGCAGTATTTT.

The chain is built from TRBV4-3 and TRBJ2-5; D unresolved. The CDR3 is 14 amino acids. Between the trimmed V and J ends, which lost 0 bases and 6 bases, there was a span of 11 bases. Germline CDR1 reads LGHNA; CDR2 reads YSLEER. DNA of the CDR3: TGCGCCAGCAGCCAAGATCGTCTAGGAAAGACCCAGTACTTC. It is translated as CASSQDRLGKTQYF.

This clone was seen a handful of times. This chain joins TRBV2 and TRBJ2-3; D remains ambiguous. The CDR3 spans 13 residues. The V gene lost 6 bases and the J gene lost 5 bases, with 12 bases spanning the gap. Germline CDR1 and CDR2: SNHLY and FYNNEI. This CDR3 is CASSPSVLDTQYF. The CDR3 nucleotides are TGTGCCAGCAGCCCCAGCGTTTTAGATACGCAGTATTTT.

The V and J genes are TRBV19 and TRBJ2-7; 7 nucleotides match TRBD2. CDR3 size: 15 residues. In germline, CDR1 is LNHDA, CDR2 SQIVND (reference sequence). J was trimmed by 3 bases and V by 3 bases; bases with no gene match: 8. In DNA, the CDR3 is TGTGCCAGTAGTATGGCGGGGACGGGAGGCTACGAGCAGTACTTC. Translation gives CASSMAGTGGYEQYF.

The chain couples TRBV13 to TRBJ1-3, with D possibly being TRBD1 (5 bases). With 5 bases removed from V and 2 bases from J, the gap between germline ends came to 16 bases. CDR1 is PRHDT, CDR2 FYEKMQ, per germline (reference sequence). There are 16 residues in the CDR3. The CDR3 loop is CASSPPTVSPGNTIYF. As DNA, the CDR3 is TGTGCCAGCAGCCCCCCGACAGTCAGCCCTGGAAACACCATATATTTT. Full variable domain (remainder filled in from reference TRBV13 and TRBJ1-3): AAGVIQSPRHLIKEKRETATLKCYPIPRHDTVYWYQQGPGQDPQFLISFYEKMQSDKGSIPDRFSAQQFSDYHSELNMSSLELGDSALYFCASSPPTVSPGNTIYFGEGSWLTVV.

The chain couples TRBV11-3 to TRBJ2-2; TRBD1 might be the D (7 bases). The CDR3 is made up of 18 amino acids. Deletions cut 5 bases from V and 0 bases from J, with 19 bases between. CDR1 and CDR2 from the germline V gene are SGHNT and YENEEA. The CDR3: CASSQGQRAASNTGELFF. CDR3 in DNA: TGTGCCAGCAGCCAGGGACAGCGGGCCGCCTCGAACACCGGGGAGCTGTTTTTT.

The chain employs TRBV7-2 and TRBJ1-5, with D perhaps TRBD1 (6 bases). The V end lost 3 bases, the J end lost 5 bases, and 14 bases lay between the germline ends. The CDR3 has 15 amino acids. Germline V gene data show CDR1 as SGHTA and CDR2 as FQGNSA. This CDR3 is CASSFTGGLHQPQHF. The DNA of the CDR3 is TGTGCCAGCAGCTTTACGGGGGGCCTTCATCAGCCCCAGCATTTT. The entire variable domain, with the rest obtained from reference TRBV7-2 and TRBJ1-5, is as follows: GAGVSQSPSNKVTEKGKDVELRCDPISGHTALYWYRQSLGQGLEFLIYFQGNSAPDKSGLPSDRFSAERTGGSVSTLTIQRTQQEDSAVYLCASSFTGGLHQPQHFGDGTRLSIL.

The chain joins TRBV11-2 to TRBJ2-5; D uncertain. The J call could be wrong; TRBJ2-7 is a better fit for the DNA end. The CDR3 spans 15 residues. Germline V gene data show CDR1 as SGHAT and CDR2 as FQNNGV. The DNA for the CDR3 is TGTGCCAGCAGCTTAGATCTTTTTAGCTCCTACGAGCAGTACTTC. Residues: CASSLDLFSSYEQYF.

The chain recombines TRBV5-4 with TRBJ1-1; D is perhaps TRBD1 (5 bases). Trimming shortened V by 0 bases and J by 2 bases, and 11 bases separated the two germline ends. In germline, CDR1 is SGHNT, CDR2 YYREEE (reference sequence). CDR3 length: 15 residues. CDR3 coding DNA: TGTGCCAGCAGCTTGGTCAGGGTAGTCAACACTGAAGCTTTCTTT. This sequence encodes CASSLVRVVNTEAFF.

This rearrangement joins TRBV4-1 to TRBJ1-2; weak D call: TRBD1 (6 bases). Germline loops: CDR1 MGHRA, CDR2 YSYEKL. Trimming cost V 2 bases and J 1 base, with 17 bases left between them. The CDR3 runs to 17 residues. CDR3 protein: CASSQPDSAAFNYGYTF. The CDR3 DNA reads TGCGCCAGCAGCCAACCGGACAGTGCGGCTTTTAACTATGGCTACACCTTC.

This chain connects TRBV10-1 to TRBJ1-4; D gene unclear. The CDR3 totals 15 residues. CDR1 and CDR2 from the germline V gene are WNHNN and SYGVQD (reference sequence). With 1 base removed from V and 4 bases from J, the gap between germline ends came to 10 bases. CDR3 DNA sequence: TGCGCCAGCAGTGAGTGGAGCCCCTATAATGAAAAACTGTTTTTT. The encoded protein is CASSEWSPYNEKLFF.

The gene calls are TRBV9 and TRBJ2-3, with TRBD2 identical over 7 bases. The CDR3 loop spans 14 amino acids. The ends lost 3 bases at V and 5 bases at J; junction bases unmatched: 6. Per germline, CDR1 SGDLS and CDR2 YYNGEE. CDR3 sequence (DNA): TGTGCCAGCAGCGCACAGTTAGCGGGAGATACGCAGTATTTT. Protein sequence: CASSAQLAGDTQYF.

The CDR3 bases are TGTGCCAGCAGTTTCCTGGACATCCCTTCTGGAAACACCATATATTTT. This sequence encodes CASSFLDIPSGNTIYF. This sequence joins TRBV27 and TRBJ2-2, with TRBD1 as a possible D gene (5 bases). The DNA end lines up better with TRBJ1-3; the J call may be wrong. Germline V lookup: CDR1 MNHEY, CDR2 SMNVEV (reference sequence). The length of the CDR3 is 16 residues.

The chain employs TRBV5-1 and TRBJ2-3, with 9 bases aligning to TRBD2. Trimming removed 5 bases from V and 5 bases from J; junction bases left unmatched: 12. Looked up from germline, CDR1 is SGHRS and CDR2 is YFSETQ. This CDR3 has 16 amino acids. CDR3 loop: CASSEALAGKGDTQYF. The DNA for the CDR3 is TGCGCCAGCAGTGAAGCTCTAGCGGGAAAAGGAGATACGCAGTATTTT.

The DNA of the CDR3 is TGTGCCAGTAGTATCCGGGGGGACGAGTCCTATGGCTACACCTTC. It translates to CASSIRGDESYGYTF. The rearrangement uses TRBV19 and TRBJ1-2; maybe TRBD1 (5 bases). Germline V gene sequence: CDR1 LNHDA, CDR2 SQIVND (reference sequence). The CDR3 runs to 15 residues. V gave up 3 bases and J gave up 4 bases, with 15 bases separating them.

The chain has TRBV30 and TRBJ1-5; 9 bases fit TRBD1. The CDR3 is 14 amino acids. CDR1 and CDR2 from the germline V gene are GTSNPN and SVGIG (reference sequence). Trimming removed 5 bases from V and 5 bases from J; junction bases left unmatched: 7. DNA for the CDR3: TGTGCCTGGGAACCGGGACAGGGAGATCAGCCCCAGCATTTT. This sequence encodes CAWEPGQGDQPQHF.

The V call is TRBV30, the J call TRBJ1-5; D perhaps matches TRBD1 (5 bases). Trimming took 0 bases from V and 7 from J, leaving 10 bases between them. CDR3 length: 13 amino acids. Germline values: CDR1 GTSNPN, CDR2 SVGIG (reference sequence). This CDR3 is CAWSVQVSQPQHF. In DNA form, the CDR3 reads TGTGCCTGGAGTGTACAGGTTAGCCAGCCCCAGCATTTT.

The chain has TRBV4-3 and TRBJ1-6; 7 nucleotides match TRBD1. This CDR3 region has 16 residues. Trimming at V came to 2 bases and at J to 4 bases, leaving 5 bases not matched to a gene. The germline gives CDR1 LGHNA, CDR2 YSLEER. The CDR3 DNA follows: TGCGCCAGCAGCCAATCCGGGACAGCTTATAATTCACCCCTCCACTTT. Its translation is CASSQSGTAYNSPLHF.

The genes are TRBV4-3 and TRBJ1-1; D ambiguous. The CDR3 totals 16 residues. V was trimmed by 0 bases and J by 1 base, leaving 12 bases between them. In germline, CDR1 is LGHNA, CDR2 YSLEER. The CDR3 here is CASSQDPQYPNTEAFF. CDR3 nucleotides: TGCGCCAGCAGCCAAGACCCCCAGTACCCGAACACTGAAGCTTTCTTT.

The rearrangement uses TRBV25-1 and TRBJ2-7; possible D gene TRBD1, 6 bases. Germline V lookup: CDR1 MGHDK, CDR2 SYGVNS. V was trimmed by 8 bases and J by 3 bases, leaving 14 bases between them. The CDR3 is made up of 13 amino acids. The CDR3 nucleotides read TGTGCCAGCTGCGGTCAGGGGCGCTACGAGCAGTACTTC. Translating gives CASCGQGRYEQYF.

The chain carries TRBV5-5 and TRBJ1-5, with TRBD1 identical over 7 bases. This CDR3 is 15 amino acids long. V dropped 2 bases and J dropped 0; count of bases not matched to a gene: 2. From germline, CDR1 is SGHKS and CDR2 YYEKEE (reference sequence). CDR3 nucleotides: TGTGCCAGCAGCTTTGGGACAGTTAGCAATCAGCCCCAGCATTTT. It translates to CASSFGTVSNQPQHF.

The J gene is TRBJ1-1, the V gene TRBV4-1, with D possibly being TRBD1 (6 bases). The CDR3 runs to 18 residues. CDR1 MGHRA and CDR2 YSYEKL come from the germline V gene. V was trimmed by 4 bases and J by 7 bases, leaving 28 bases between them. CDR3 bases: TGCGCCAGCAGCCCAACGATTCGTTATACAGGGTCCCAAAATGAAGCTTTCTTT. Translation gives CASSPTIRYTGSQNEAFF.